This T cell receptor (beta chain) was captured in a study of PD-1 blockade in classical Hodgkin lymphoma. Notes on the study in general: Baseline diversity in complete responders resembled that of newly diagnosed patients.

Time point reported: cycle 4 day 1 (C4D1), after more than five weeks of nivolumab. Every patient relapsed after autologous stem cell transplantation, and brentuximab vedotin exposure varied. Magnetic negative selection was used to purify CD4+ T cells from PBMCs that had been thawed. Classification of best responses gave complete response, partial response or progressive disease. Profiled with immunoSEQ multiplex PCR; TCRdb holds only in-frame clones, not every one. This sample carries about 18,000 clones, roughly 85% of them seen once, and the ten largest clones take roughly 2.7%. The CDR3 runs to 14 residues. V was clipped by 6 bases and J by 10 bases; unmatched bases: 12. Germline V gene data show CDR1 as LNHDA and CDR2 as SQIVND (reference sequence). In the case of this clone: Its target is not known.

The chain has TRBV19 and TRBJ1-2; 9 bases are shared with TRBD1. This clonotype was obtained from a human donor with classical Hodgkin lymphoma. The starting material was CD4+ T cells from blood, obtained before the fourth cycle of nivolumab. The CDR3: CASSRQGQGFDYTF. CDR3 in DNA: TGTGCCAGTAGCCGACAGGGACAGGGATTTGACTACACCTTC.